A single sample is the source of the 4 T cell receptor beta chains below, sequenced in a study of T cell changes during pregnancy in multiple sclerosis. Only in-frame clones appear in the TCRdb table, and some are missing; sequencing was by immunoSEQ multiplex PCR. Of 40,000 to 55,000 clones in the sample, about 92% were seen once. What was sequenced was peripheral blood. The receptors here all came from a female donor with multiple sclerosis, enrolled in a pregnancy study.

CDR3 bases: TGTGCCAGCAGTTACTCGAAAAATCAGCCCCAGCATTTT. Amino acid sequence: CASSYSKNQPQHF. The chain couples TRBV6-5 to TRBJ1-5; D ambiguous. Looked up from germline, CDR1 is MNHEY and CDR2 is SVGAGI. The CDR3 has 13 amino acids. Deletions cut 0 bases from V and 4 bases from J, with 4 bases between.

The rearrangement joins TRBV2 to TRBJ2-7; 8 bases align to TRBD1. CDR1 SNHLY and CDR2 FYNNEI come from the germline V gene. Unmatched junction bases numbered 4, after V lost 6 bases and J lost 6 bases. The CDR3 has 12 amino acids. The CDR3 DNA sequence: TGTGCCAGCAGCAGGGGGCGCGGCGAGCAGTACTTC. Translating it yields CASSRGRGEQYF.

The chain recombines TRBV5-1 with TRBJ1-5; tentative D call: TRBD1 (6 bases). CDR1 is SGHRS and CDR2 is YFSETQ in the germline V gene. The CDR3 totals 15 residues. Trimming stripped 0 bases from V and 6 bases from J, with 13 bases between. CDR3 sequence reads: CASSLAGEGVQPQHF. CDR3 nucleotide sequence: TGCGCCAGCAGCTTGGCCGGGGAGGGGGTTCAGCCCCAGCATTTT.

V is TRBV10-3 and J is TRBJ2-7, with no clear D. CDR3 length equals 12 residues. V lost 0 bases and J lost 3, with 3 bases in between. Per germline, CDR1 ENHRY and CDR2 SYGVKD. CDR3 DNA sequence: TGTGCCATCAGTGAGTCGAGCTACGAGCAGTACTTC. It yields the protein CAISESSYEQYF.